The text below deals with one T cell receptor (beta chain). Its target is not known. The time point here: week 11, during vaccination. A single vaccine dose contained 300 ug of mutant IDH1 20-mer peptide, and topical imiquimod was used with it. The repertoire was sequenced with immunoSEQ multiplex PCR; TCRdb's copy has only in-frame clones and lacks some. Among some 130,000 clones listed, around 77% were seen once. The sample originates from a study of a mutant IDH1 vaccine in newly diagnosed glioma. Study background: In weeks 1, 3, 5, 7, 11, 15, 19 and 23, patients were immunized, eight times in all. The study started vaccination 4-6 weeks after radiotherapy alone, or with temozolomide cycles.

Study observations and caveats: Pseudoprogression looked unconnected to shifts in top peripheral T cell clonotypes.

The specimen comprised PBMCs, sampled from a glioma patient whose treatment included an IDH1 peptide vaccine. The TCR originated in a man aged 35 to 55 with glioma.

CDR3 coding DNA: TGTGCCAGCAGCTTAGCCGGGACTAGCGGGCTAGAGACCCAGTACTTC. It encodes CASSLAGTSGLETQYF. V and J are TRBV7-2 and TRBJ2-5, with 12 bases matching TRBD2. J gave up 4 bases and V 0 bases, and 3 bases lay outside the gene matches. CDR1 is SGHTA, CDR2 FQGNSA, per germline. This CDR3 spans 16 amino acids.